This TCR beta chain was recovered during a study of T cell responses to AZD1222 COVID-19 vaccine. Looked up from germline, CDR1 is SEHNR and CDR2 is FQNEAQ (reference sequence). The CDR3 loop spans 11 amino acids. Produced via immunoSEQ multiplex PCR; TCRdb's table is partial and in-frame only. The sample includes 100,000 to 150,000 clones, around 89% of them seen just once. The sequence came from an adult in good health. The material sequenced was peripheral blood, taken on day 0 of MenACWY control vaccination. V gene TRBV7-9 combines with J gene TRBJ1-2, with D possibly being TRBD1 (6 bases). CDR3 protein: CDLGGDYGYTF. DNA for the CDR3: TGTGACTTAGGGGGAGACTATGGCTACACCTTC.